A selection of T cell receptor beta chains follows, all from one sample in a study of metastatic and nonmetastatic thyroid tumors. TCRdb reprocessed the PCR reads using MiXCR. Of about 37,000 clones listed, roughly 13% are singletons. The sample taken for sequencing was blood. The receptors were gathered from a female donor with papillary thyroid cancer or a benign thyroid nodule (not recorded which). Some clones in this sample may be carry-over from other donors' samples. Each CDR3 is given with its conserved first and last residue. The order of the fields is clone size, D gene, J gene, V gene, CDR3 protein, CDR3 DNA. A D gene is named only where the DNA matches it firmly. Not every row has a clone size; where given, it reads once, few, many or a size class.

abundance: medium-sized
d_gene: .
j_gene: TRBJ1-3
v_gene: TRBV6-1
CDR3aa: CASSPGEGNTIYF
CDR3nt: TGTGCCAGCAGTCCAGGGGAAGGAAACACCATATATTTT

abundance: many
d_gene: TRBD1
j_gene: TRBJ1-4
v_gene: TRBV5-1
CDR3aa: CASSTGVSSNEKLFF
CDR3nt: TGCGCCAGCAGTACAGGGGTCAGCTCTAATGAAAAACTGTTTTTT

abundance: few
d_gene: TRBD1
j_gene: TRBJ1-1
v_gene: TRBV4-1
CDR3aa: CASSLLTGGRTEAFF
CDR3nt: TGCGCCAGCAGCCTCCTGACAGGGGGTAGAACTGAAGCTTTCTTT

abundance: many
d_gene: .
j_gene: TRBJ1-1
v_gene: TRBV6-5
CDR3aa: CASSYLDGYTEAFF
CDR3nt: TGTGCCAGCAGTTACCTGGACGGATACACTGAAGCTTTCTTT

abundance: .
d_gene: TRBD1
j_gene: TRBJ2-1
v_gene: TRBV11-1
CDR3aa: CASSFNGQDEQFF
CDR3nt: TGTGCCAGCAGCTTTAATGGACAGGATGAGCAGTTCTTC

abundance: many
d_gene: .
j_gene: TRBJ1-2
v_gene: TRBV11-3
CDR3aa: CASSLVGRIAYGYTF
CDR3nt: TGTGCCAGCAGCTTAGTCGGCCGAATTGCCTATGGCTACACCTTC

abundance: medium-sized
d_gene: TRBD1
j_gene: TRBJ1-2
v_gene: TRBV6-1
CDR3aa: CASKQGIRYGYTF
CDR3nt: TGTGCCAGCAAACAGGGGATCCGATATGGCTACACCTTC

abundance: few
d_gene: .
j_gene: TRBJ1-5
v_gene: TRBV6-5
CDR3aa: CASSFGGRGNHPQHF
CDR3nt: TGTGCCAGCAGTTTTGGTGGTAGGGGCAATCATCCCCAGCATTTT

abundance: many
d_gene: .
j_gene: TRBJ1-1
v_gene: TRBV14
CDR3aa: CASSQDLRGGPVEAFF
CDR3nt: TGTGCCAGCAGCCAAGATCTAAGAGGGGGACCCGTTGAAGCTTTCTTT

abundance: many
d_gene: .
j_gene: TRBJ2-7
v_gene: TRBV5-1
CDR3aa: CASSTRSPIDTYEQYF
CDR3nt: TGCGCCAGCAGCACAAGGAGTCCGATTGACACCTACGAGCAGTACTTC

abundance: many
d_gene: TRBD1
j_gene: TRBJ2-7
v_gene: TRBV7-6
CDR3aa: CASSLAPTGGYEQYF
CDR3nt: TGTGCCAGCAGCTTAGCGCCAACAGGGGGCTACGAGCAGTACTTC

abundance: .
d_gene: .
j_gene: TRBJ1-2
v_gene: TRBV20-1
CDR3aa: CSARGPGTLEGGYTF
CDR3nt: TGCAGTGCTAGAGGACCGGGGACTCTGGAAGGAGGCTACACCTTC

abundance: many
d_gene: .
j_gene: TRBJ2-3
v_gene: TRBV11-3
CDR3aa: CASSFRGTDTQYF
CDR3nt: TGTGCCAGCAGCTTCAGGGGCACAGATACGCAGTATTTT

abundance: many
d_gene: .
j_gene: TRBJ2-5
v_gene: TRBV3-1
CDR3aa: CASSPLGTTQYF
CDR3nt: TGTGCCAGCAGCCCCTTAGGTACGACCCAGTACTTC

abundance: many
d_gene: .
j_gene: TRBJ1-4
v_gene: TRBV12-3/TRBV12-4
CDR3aa: CASHWDLEETVGEKLFF
CDR3nt: TGTGCCAGTCATTGGGACCTCGAGGAAACCGTGGGAGAAAAACTGTTTTTT

abundance: many
d_gene: .
j_gene: TRBJ1-6
v_gene: TRBV11-1
CDR3aa: CASSSGTGPHNSPLHF
CDR3nt: TGTGCCAGCAGCTCCGGAACGGGACCCCATAATTCACCCCTCCACTTT

abundance: many
d_gene: .
j_gene: TRBJ1-5
v_gene: TRBV2
CDR3aa: CASSETDSNQPQHF
CDR3nt: TGTGCCAGCAGTGAAACAGATAGCAATCAGCCCCAGCATTTT

abundance: .
d_gene: .
j_gene: TRBJ2-7
v_gene: TRBV3-1
CDR3aa: CASSQTYYEQYF
CDR3nt: TGTGCCAGCAGCCAAACCTACTACGAGCAGTACTTC

abundance: many
d_gene: .
j_gene: TRBJ2-7
v_gene: TRBV2
CDR3aa: CASTYGTPGAYEQYF
CDR3nt: TGTGCCAGCACTTACGGGACCCCGGGGGCCTACGAGCAGTACTTC

abundance: .
d_gene: TRBD1
j_gene: TRBJ1-2
v_gene: TRBV28
CDR3aa: CASSGPGVRGPYGYTF
CDR3nt: TGTGCCAGCAGTGGTCCGGGTGTCAGGGGGCCCTATGGCTACACCTTC

abundance: .
d_gene: .
j_gene: TRBJ2-7
v_gene: TRBV6-5
CDR3aa: CASSYGRTYEQYF
CDR3nt: TGTGCCAGCAGTTACGGCAGAACCTACGAGCAGTACTTC

abundance: many
d_gene: .
j_gene: TRBJ1-1
v_gene: TRBV9
CDR3aa: CASSVGVRMNTEAFF
CDR3nt: TGTGCCAGCAGCGTCGGAGTCAGGATGAACACTGAAGCTTTCTTT

abundance: many
d_gene: TRBD2
j_gene: TRBJ2-1
v_gene: TRBV9
CDR3aa: CASSVEAGFNEQFF
CDR3nt: TGTGCCAGCAGCGTAGAAGCGGGATTCAATGAGCAGTTCTTC